The 8 T cell receptor beta chains below all came from one sample that was sequenced in a study of tissue T cells after allogeneic stem cell transplantation. Time point meaning: mouse harvest day 14 after allogeneic transplant. The graft held 10^6 splenic CD5+ T cells and 10^7 T-cell-depleted bone marrow cells. Generated by immunoSEQ multiplex PCR, the TCRdb table keeps only in-frame clones and is missing some. The sample includes about 1,100 clones, about 44% seen only once; the top ten take about 40%. Sample: spleen. The receptors come from a female BALB/c mouse given C57BL/6 T cells with graft-versus-host disease after an allogeneic hematopoietic cell transplant.

For this clone: Gene labels here are mouse ones. The CDR3 end falls 1 residue outside the read, so it is completed with the germline J gene. The chain links TRBV4 to TRBJ2-4; D perhaps matches TRBD2 (6 bases). Per the germline V gene, CDR1 is LGHDT and CDR2 is YNNKQL (reference sequence). V lost 3 bases, J lost 6 bases, and 10 bases lay in between. CDR3 length: 13 residues. The CDR3: CASSYWGGNTLYF. Incomplete CDR3 DNA: TGTGCCAGCAGCTACTGGGGCGGGAACACCTTGTAC.

As to this clone: All gene names here are mouse names. CDR3 loop: CASSSRGQGYAEQFF. The covered CDR3 bases are TGTGCCAGCAGCTCCCGGGGACAGGGGTATGCTGAGCAGTTC. The chain joins TRBV2 to TRBJ2-1; 10 positions agree with TRBD1. The CDR3 end lies 1 residue beyond the end of the read and is filled in from the germline J gene. V dropped 5 bases and J dropped 4; count of bases not matched to a gene: 5. Germline CDR1 reads LGHNA; CDR2 reads YSYQKL. CDR3 length: 15 amino acids.

Only a few counts were recorded for this clone. Germline and genes: mouse. The CDR3 extends 1 residue past the end of the read, so its final part is completed from the germline J gene. The chain is built from TRBV19 and TRBJ1-3, with D hard to call. CDR3 size: 14 residues. The V end was cut by 2 bases, the J end by 0 bases, with 6 bases between. Germline CDR1 and CDR2: FNHDT and SITEND (reference sequence). CDR3: CASSIPDSGNTLYF. The part of the CDR3 DNA that was read is TGTGCCAGCAGTATCCCAGATTCTGGAAATACGCTCTAT.

Comment on this clone: Germline and genes here are mouse. CDR3 DNA (partial): TGTGCCAGCAGCCAAGACCGAGGACTGGGGGCCACCGGGCAGCTCTAC. Protein sequence: CASSQDRGLGATGQLY. The whole CDR3 protein is CASSQDRGLGATGQLYF. The rearrangement joins TRBV2 to TRBJ2-2; the match to TRBD2 covers 10 bases. The read gets to within 1 residue of the CDR3 end, and the germline J gene fills in the rest. Looked up from germline, CDR1 is LGHNA and CDR2 is YSYQKL. V gave up 0 bases and J gave up 4 bases; unmatched junction bases: 5. The CDR3 totals 17 residues.

Comments on this clone: Gene names are mouse gene names. The read gets to within 1 residue of the CDR3 end, and the germline J gene fills in the rest. J is TRBJ2-7 and V is TRBV5, with TRBD2 matching over 8 bases. The CDR3 loop spans 13 amino acids. Germline trimming cut 1 base from V and 6 bases from J; bases unmatched to any gene: 2. The germline CDR1 and CDR2 sequences are LGHNA and YNLKQL (reference sequence). CDR3 residues: CASSQAGGFEQYF. CDR3 bases read: TGTGCCAGCAGCCAAGCTGGGGGGTTTGAACAGTAC.

In its sample, this clone was seen a few times. Each gene name is a mouse one. The missing CDR3 end, 1 residue past where the read stops, is filled in from the germline J gene. The chain couples TRBV12-2 to TRBJ1-3; tentative D call: TRBD1 (5 bases). The length of the CDR3 is 15 residues. Trimming removed 0 bases from V and 0 bases from J, with 8 bases in between. Germline V gene lookup returns CDR1 SGHLS and CDR2 HYDKME. The CDR3 sequence is CASSLRGLSGNTLYF. The DNA read from the CDR3 is TGTGCCAGCTCTCTCAGGGGTCTTTCTGGAAATACGCTCTAT.

Turning to this clone: Genes here carry mouse names. Sequencing ends 1 residue short of the CDR3 end; the germline J gene provides the rest. The chain employs TRBV4 and TRBJ2-7, with 8 nucleotides matching TRBD1. V was pared by 4 bases and J by 0 bases, with 5 bases of the junction left unmatched. Germline values: CDR1 LGHDT, CDR2 YNNKQL (reference sequence). The CDR3 has 15 amino acids. The covered CDR3 bases are TGTGCCAGCAGCTTAGACAGGGGCCCCTCCTATGAACAGTAC. Amino acids: CASSLDRGPSYEQY. The complete CDR3 protein is CASSLDRGPSYEQYF.

Details on this clone: Gene names and germline refer to mouse. The read gets to within 1 residue of the CDR3 end, and the germline J gene fills in the rest. V and J are TRBV17 and TRBJ2-3, with D perhaps assigned TRBD1 or TRBD2 (6 bases each). Trimming left V 7 bases short and J 1 base short, with 18 bases between. CDR1 and CDR2 from the germline V gene are MNHDT and YYDKIL. The CDR3 extends over 16 amino acids. CDR3 protein: CASTDRGRRGAETLYF. The DNA read from the CDR3 is TGTGCTAGCACCGACCGGGGGCGCCGAGGTGCAGAAACGCTGTAT.